This T cell receptor (beta chain) was captured in a study of T cells in Graves' hyperthyroidism and ophthalmopathy. Points from the study as a whole: The model predicted ophthalmopathy a median about 6.6 months before onset.

A few counts support this clonotype. The antigen remains unidentified. Germline V CDR1 and CDR2: SGHKS, YYEKEE (reference sequence). Germline trimming cut 4 bases from V and 1 base from J; bases unmatched to any gene: 5. This CDR3 has 15 residues. The CDR3 regions of TCR beta were amplified from RNA transcripts. Initially, a first-round RT-PCR of the TCR CDR3 employed the HTBI primer set. From the multiplex PCR reads, TCRdb called clonotypes with MiXCR, one entry per CDR3 protein. The sample has hundreds of thousands of distinct CDR3 sequences; roughly 13% are singletons. This sequence was found in a woman younger than 35 with Graves' hyperthyroidism. The chain carries TRBV5-5 and TRBJ2-5; 9 bases match TRBD1. The sample was blood. The DNA for the CDR3 is TGTGCCAGCAGCAACGGACAGGGGCCCCAAGAGACCCAGTACTTC. Protein sequence: CASSNGQGPQETQYF.